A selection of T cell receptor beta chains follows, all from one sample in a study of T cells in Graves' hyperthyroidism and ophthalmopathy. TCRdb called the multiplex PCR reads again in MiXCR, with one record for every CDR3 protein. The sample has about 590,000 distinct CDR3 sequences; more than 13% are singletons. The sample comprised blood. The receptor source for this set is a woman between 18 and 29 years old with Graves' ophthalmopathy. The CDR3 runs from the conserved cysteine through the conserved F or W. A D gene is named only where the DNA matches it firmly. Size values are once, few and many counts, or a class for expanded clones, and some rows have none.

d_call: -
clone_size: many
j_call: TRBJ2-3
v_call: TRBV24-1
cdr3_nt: TGTGCCACCAGTGATTTGCAACAGGGCAGCACAGATACGCAGTATTTT
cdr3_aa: CATSDLQQGSTDTQYF

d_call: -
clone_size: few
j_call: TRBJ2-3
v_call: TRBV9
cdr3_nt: TGTGCCAGCAGCGTCGGAGATACGCAGTATTTT
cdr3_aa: CASSVGDTQYF

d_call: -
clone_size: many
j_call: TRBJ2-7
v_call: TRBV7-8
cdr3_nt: TGTGCCAGCAGCACTCAACCCAGGGAGCAGCAGTACTTC
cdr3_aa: CASSTQPREQQYF

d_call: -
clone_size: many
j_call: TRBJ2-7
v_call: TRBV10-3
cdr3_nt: TGTGCCATCAGTGAGGCGGGCAGGGTCAAGTTCGGCGAGCAGTACTTC
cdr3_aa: CAISEAGRVKFGEQYF

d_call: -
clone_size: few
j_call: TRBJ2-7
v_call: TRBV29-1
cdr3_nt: TGCAGCGTTGAAGGCACTACAGGGATCTACGAGCAGTACTTC
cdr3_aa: CSVEGTTGIYEQYF

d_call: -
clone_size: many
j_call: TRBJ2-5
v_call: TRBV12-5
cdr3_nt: TGTGCTAGTGGTTTGAGGGGGAAGGGAGAGACCCAGTACTTC
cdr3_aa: CASGLRGKGETQYF

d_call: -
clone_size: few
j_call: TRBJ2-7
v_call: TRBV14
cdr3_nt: TGTGCCAGCAGCCAAGTTCAGCGGGCCACGACCTACGAGCAGTACTTC
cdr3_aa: CASSQVQRATTYEQYF

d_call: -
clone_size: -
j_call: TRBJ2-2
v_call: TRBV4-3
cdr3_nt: TGCGCCAGCAGCCAAGATATACTGAACACCGGGGAGCTGTTTTTT
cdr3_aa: CASSQDILNTGELFF

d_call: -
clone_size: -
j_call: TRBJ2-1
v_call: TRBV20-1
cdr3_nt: TGCAGTGCAAAGGGACTGCGAACCTACAATGAGCAGTTCTTC
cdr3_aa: CSAKGLRTYNEQFF

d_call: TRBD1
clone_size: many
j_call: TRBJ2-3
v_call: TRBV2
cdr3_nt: TGTGCCAGCAGTGTTGTTGGACAGGGGCCGAGAATAGATACGCAGTATTTT
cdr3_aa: CASSVVGQGPRIDTQYF

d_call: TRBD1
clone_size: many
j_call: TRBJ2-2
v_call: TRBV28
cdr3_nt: TGTGCCAGCAGTTCGGATTCCAGGGGGACCGGGGAGCTGTTTTTT
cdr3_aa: CASSSDSRGTGELFF

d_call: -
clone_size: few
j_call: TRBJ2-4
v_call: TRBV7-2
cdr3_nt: TGTGCCAGCAGCCGAACTAGCACCAAAAACATTCAGTACTTC
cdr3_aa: CASSRTSTKNIQYF

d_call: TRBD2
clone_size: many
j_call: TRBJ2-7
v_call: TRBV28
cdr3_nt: TGTGCCAGCAGTTCTGGGACTAGGGCCTACGAGCAGTACTTC
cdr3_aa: CASSSGTRAYEQYF

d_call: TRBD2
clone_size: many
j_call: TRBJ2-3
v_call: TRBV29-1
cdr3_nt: TGCAGCGTTGCCCGGACTAGCGGGGGCACAGATACGCAGTATTTT
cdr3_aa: CSVARTSGGTDTQYF

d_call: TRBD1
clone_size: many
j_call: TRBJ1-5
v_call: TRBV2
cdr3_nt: TGTGCCAGCAGTGTAGGGGGCCAGGGGCAGCCCCAGCATTTT
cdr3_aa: CASSVGGQGQPQHF

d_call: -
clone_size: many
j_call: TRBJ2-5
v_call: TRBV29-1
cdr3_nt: TGCAGCGTTTCAGGGGGGCAAGAGACCCAGTACTTC
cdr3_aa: CSVSGGQETQYF

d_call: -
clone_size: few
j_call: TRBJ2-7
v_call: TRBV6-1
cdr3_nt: TGTGCCAGCAAAAGGACTCGGTTAGCGGACTCTTACGAGCAGTACTTC
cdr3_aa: CASKRTRLADSYEQYF

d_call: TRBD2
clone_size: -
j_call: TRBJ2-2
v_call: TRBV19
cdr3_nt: TGTGCCAGTAGTACGCTAGCGGGAGTTAGGGGGCTGTTTTTT
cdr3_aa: CASSTLAGVRGLFF

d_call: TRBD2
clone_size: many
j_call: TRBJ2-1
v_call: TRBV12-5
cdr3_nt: TGTGCTAGTGGTCCTTCAGCGGGAGCCCACAATGAGCAGTTCTTC
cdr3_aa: CASGPSAGAHNEQFF

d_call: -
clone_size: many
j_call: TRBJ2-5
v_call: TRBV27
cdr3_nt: TGTGCCAGCAGTTTAAGCCAGCGGAGGAACCAAGAGACCCAGTACTTC
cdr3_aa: CASSLSQRRNQETQYF

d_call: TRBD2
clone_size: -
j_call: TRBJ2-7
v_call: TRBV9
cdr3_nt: TGTGCCAGCAGCGTATCGCGCGGCGGGAGGGAAGAGCAGTACTTC
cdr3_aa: CASSVSRGGREEQYF

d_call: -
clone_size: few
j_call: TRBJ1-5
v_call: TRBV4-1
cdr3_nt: TGCGCCAGCAGCCAAGCCGATGACTACAGGGGCAATCAGCCCCAGCATTTT
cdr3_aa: CASSQADDYRGNQPQHF

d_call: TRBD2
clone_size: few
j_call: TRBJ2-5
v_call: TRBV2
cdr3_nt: TGTGCCAGCAGTCGGACTAGCGGGAGGGCCGGTCAGACCCAGTACTTC
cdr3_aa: CASSRTSGRAGQTQYF

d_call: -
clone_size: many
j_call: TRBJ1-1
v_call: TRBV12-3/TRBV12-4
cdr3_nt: TGTGCCAGCAAATGGACAGAGAACACTGAAGCTTTCTTT
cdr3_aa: CASKWTENTEAFF

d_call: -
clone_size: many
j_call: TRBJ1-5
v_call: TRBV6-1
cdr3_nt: TGTGCCAGCAGCCAACACGACGGCAATCAGCCCCAGCATTTT
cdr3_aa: CASSQHDGNQPQHF

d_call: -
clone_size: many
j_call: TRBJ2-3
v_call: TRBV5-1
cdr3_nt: TGCGCCAGCAGCTTGCTATCTTCTAGCACAGATACGCAGTATTTT
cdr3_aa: CASSLLSSSTDTQYF

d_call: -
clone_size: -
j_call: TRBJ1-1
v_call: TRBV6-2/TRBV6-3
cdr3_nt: TGTGCCAGCAGCCTGGGTGCCAGCGGCACTGAAGCTTTCTTT
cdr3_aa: CASSLGASGTEAFF

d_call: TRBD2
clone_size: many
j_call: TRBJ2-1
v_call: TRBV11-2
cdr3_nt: TGTGCCAGCCGACCTAGCGGGTTCTACAATGAGCAGTTCTTC
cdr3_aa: CASRPSGFYNEQFF

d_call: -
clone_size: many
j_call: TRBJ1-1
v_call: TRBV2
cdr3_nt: TGTGCCAGCAGTGAAAACCCAGCGAACACTGAAGCTTTCTTT
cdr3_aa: CASSENPANTEAFF

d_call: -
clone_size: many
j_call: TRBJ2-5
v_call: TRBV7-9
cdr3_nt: TGTGCCAGCAGTTACCCGGGACACCAAGAGACCCAGTACTTC
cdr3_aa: CASSYPGHQETQYF

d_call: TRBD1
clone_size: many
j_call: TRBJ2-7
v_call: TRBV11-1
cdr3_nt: TGTGCCAGCAGCTCAACGCTACAGGGGCCCTACGAGCAGTACTTC
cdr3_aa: CASSSTLQGPYEQYF

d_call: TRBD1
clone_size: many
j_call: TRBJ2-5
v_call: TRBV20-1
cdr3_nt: TGCAGTGCTCGGACAGGGAGCGAGACCCAGTACTTC
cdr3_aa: CSARTGSETQYF

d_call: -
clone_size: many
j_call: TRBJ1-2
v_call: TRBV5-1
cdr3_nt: TGCGCCAGCAGCTTGGCGACAGCTGATGGCTACACCTTC
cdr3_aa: CASSLATADGYTF

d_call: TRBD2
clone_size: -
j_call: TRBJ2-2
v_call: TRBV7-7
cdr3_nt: TGTGCTAGCAGCTTTCGACTAGCTGAGAACACCGGGGAGCTGTTTTTT
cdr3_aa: CASSFRLAENTGELFF

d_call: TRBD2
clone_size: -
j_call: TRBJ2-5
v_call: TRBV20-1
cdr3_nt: TGCAGTGCTCCCGGGACTAGCAGCTACCAAGAGACCCAGTACTTC
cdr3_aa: CSAPGTSSYQETQYF

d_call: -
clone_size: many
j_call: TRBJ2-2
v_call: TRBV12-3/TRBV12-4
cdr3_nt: TGTGCCAGCAGGCAACAGGATAACACCGGGGAGCTGTTTTTT
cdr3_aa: CASRQQDNTGELFF

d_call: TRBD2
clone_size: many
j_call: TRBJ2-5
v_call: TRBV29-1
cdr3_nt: TGCAGCGTTGAGTCCGGGACTAGCGGGAGTGATTTGTGGGAGACCCAGTACTTC
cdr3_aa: CSVESGTSGSDLWETQYF

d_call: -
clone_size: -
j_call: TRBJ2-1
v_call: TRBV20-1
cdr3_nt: TGCAGTGCTAGAGGGGTGGGGCGGGTCAATGAGCAGTTCTTC
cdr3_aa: CSARGVGRVNEQFF

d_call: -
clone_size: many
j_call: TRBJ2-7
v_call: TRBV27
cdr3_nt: TGTGCCAGCCCAGGGGAGACTCGCCCAACCTACGAGCAGTACTTC
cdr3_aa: CASPGETRPTYEQYF

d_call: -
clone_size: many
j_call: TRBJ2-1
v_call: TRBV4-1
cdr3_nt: TGCGCCAGCAGCCAAGAAGAGGGGGGGGCGGATGAGCAGTTCTTC
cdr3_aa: CASSQEEGGADEQFF

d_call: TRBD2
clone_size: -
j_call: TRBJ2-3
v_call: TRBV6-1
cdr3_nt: TGTGCCAGCAGAAACGGCCTCGGGACTAGCGGGAAGGAGGGGACAGATACGCAGTATTTT
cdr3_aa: CASRNGLGTSGKEGTDTQYF

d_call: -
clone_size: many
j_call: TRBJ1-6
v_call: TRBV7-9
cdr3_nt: TGTGCCAGCGTCCCCGAATCGGACAATTCACCCCTCCACTTT
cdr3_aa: CASVPESDNSPLHF

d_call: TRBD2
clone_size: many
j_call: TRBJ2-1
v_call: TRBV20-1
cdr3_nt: TGCAGTGCTAAGCCAGCGGGGGATAACAATGAGCAGTTCTTC
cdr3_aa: CSAKPAGDNNEQFF

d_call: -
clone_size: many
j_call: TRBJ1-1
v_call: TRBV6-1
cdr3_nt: TGTGCCAGCATGGACAACGTAGGCACTGAAGCTTTCTTT
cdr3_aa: CASMDNVGTEAFF

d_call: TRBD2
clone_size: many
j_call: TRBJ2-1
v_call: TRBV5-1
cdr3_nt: TGCGCCAGCAGCCTCCGGGACTACTCCTACAATGAGCAGTTCTTC
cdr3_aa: CASSLRDYSYNEQFF

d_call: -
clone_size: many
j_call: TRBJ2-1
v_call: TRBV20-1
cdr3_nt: TGCAGTGCTAGCGGGGTGGGCAGGTTCAATGAGCAGTTCTTC
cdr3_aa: CSASGVGRFNEQFF

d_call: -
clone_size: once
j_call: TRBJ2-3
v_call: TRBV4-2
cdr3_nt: TGTGCCATCTCTAAAGCTACGGGCGGCACAGATACGCAGTATTTT
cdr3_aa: CAISKATGGTDTQYF

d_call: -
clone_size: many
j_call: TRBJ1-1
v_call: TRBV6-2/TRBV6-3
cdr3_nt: TGTGCCAGCAGTTACCTGGCGTGGGCAGAAGCTTTCTTT
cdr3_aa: CASSYLAWAEAFF

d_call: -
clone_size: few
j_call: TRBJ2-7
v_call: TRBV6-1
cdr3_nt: TGTGCCAGCAGTGAACAGCCAGGCCAGCCGTACTTC
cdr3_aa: CASSEQPGQPYF

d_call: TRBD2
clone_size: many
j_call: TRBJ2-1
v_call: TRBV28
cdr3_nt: TGTGCCAGCAACCCCGCGGGAGCGGACTACAATGAGCAGTTCTTC
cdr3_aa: CASNPAGADYNEQFF

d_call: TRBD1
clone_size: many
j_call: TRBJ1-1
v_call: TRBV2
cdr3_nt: TGTGCCAGCAGAGACGGGACAGGGGTAAGGACTGAAGCTTTCTTT
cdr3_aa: CASRDGTGVRTEAFF

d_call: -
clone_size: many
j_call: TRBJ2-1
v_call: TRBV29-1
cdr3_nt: TGCAGCGTTGAAGATCGTGTCCTCTGGAACAATGAGCAGTTCTTC
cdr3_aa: CSVEDRVLWNNEQFF

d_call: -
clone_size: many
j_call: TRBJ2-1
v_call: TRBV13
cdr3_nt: TGTGCCAGCAGCTTATATGGGTCCCCCTACAATGAGCAGTTCTTC
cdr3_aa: CASSLYGSPYNEQFF